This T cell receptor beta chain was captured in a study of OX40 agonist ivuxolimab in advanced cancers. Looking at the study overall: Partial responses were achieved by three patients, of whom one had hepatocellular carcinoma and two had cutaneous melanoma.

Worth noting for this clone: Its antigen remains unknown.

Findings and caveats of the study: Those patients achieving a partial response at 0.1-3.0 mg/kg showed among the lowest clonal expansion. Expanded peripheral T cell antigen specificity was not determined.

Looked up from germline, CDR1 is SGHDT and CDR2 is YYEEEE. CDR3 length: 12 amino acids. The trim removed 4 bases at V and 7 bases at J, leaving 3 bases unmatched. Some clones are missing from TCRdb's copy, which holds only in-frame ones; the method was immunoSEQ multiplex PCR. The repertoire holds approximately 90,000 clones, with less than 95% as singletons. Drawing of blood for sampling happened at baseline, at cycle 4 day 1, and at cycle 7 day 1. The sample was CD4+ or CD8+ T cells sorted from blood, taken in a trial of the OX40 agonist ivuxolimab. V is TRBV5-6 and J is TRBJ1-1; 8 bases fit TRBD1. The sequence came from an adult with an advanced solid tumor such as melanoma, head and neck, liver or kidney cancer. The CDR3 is CASSMDRVEAFF. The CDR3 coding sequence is TGTGCCAGCAGCATGGACAGGGTTGAAGCTTTCTTT.